These T cell receptor beta chains were read from a single sample in a study of T cell repertoires in cytomegalovirus infection. TCRdb fed the reads into MiXCR, producing one record per CDR3 protein. Among fewer than 550,000 distinct CDR3 sequences listed, around 27% were seen once. Sequenced material: PBMCs. Source of these receptors: a human donor in good health (CMV status not recorded). Some clones in this sample may be carry-over from other donors' samples. CDR3s include the opening cysteine and the closing phenylalanine or tryptophan. A D gene is named only where the DNA matches it firmly. Size values are once, few and many counts, or a class for expanded clones, and some rows have none.

clone size	V gene	J gene	D gene	CDR3 protein	CDR3 DNA
few	TRBV12-3/TRBV12-4	TRBJ2-3	.	CASSVTGPIHTQYF	TGTGCCAGCAGTGTAACGGGACCGATCCATACGCAGTATTTT
many	TRBV2	TRBJ2-5	TRBD1	CASRAGQGVETQYF	TGTGCCAGCAGAGCTGGACAGGGCGTCGAGACCCAGTACTTC
many	TRBV4-1	TRBJ1-2	.	CASSQESRAPSGYTF	TGCGCCAGCAGCCAAGAATCCAGGGCCCCGTCAGGCTACACCTTC
.	TRBV29-1	TRBJ1-2	.	CSASAVNYGYTF	TGCAGCGCCAGTGCCGTTAACTATGGCTACACCTTC
many	TRBV4-3	TRBJ2-1	.	CASSQNRGPYNEQFF	TGCGCCAGCAGCCAGAACCGGGGACCCTACAATGAGCAGTTCTTC
few	TRBV7-8	TRBJ1-5	.	CASSFLQGLIYQPQHF	TGTGCCAGCAGCTTTTTGCAGGGCCTTATCTATCAGCCCCAGCATTTT
many	TRBV7-2	TRBJ2-1	TRBD2	CASSRTSGSPYNEQFF	TGTGCCAGCAGTCGGACTAGCGGGAGTCCCTACAATGAGCAGTTCTTC
.	TRBV9	TRBJ1-1	.	CASSASPDSPGNTEAFF	TGTGCCAGCAGCGCCAGCCCGGACAGCCCTGGGAACACTGAAGCTTTCTTT
.	TRBV6-1	TRBJ2-2	TRBD1	CASFDRAGELFF	TGTGCCAGCTTCGACAGGGCCGGGGAGCTGTTTTTT
.	TRBV20-1	TRBJ2-5	TRBD2	CSADSSAGGVRGPETQYF	TGCAGTGCTGACAGTTCGGCGGGAGGGGTTCGAGGGCCAGAGACCCAGTACTTC
few	TRBV6-2/TRBV6-3	TRBJ2-7	.	CASIHRSDASSEQYF	TGTGCCAGCATTCACCGGTCGGACGCCAGCTCCGAGCAGTACTTC
few	TRBV7-2	TRBJ2-2	TRBD2	CASSLFLAGNTGELFF	TGTGCCAGCAGCTTATTCCTAGCGGGAAACACCGGGGAGCTGTTTTTT
few	TRBV20-1	TRBJ1-1	.	CSARDLGRYTEAFF	TGCAGTGCTAGAGATTTGGGACGGTACACTGAAGCTTTCTTT
few	TRBV19	TRBJ1-5	.	CASSIRVQEPQHF	TGTGCCAGTAGTATTAGGGTACAGGAGCCCCAGCATTTT
.	TRBV12-3/TRBV12-4	TRBJ1-1	.	CASSSNTAEAFF	TGTGCCAGCAGTTCGAATACTGCGGAAGCTTTCTTT
few	TRBV25-1	TRBJ2-1	TRBD1	CASTGTGPYNEQFF	TGTGCCAGCACCGGGACAGGGCCCTACAATGAGCAGTTCTTC
.	TRBV6-2/TRBV6-3	TRBJ2-1	TRBD2	CASSYGRAGYNEQFF	TGTGCCAGCAGTTACGGGAGGGCCGGTTACAATGAGCAGTTCTTC
.	TRBV9	TRBJ2-7	.	CASSVGGSYEQYF	TGTGCCAGCAGCGTAGGGGGGAGCTACGAGCAGTACTTC
.	TRBV28	TRBJ2-2	TRBD2	CASSLSLAGAGELFF	TGTGCCAGCAGTTTAAGTCTAGCGGGAGCCGGGGAGCTGTTTTTT
.	TRBV7-3	TRBJ2-7	TRBD2	CASSATTGTSGTYEQYF	TGTGCCAGCAGCGCCACAACCGGGACTAGCGGGACCTACGAGCAGTACTTC
few	TRBV7-9	TRBJ2-6	.	CASSTRFGAGANVLTF	TGTGCCAGCAGCACCCGGTTCGGGGCTGGGGCCAACGTCCTGACTTTC
.	TRBV2	TRBJ1-2	.	CASSGGIDGYTF	TGTGCCAGCAGTGGGGGGATAGATGGCTACACCTTC
.	TRBV7-9	TRBJ1-4	.	CASTLGATNEKLFF	TGTGCCAGCACCCTGGGGGCAACTAATGAAAAACTGTTTTTT
many	TRBV10-3	TRBJ2-1	TRBD2	CAISASGDYNEQFF	TGTGCCATCAGCGCTAGCGGCGACTACAATGAGCAGTTCTTC
.	TRBV5-4	TRBJ2-5	TRBD1	CASSLGDRAIETQYF	TGTGCCAGCAGCTTGGGCGACAGGGCAATAGAGACCCAGTACTTC
many	TRBV7-9	TRBJ2-5	TRBD1	CASSPTGPETQYF	TGTGCCAGCAGCCCGACAGGGCCGGAGACCCAGTACTTC
once	TRBV5-3	TRBJ2-3	TRBD2	CASSLIPGLAGADTQYF	TGTGCCAGCAGCCTGATACCGGGACTAGCGGGAGCAGATACGCAGTATTTT
.	TRBV11-2	TRBJ2-1	.	CASSLFRSSYNEQFF	TGTGCCAGCAGCTTATTTCGTAGCTCCTACAATGAGCAGTTCTTC
.	TRBV6-2/TRBV6-3	TRBJ1-2	TRBD1	CASSPGQGLNYGYTF	TGTGCCAGCAGCCCTGGACAGGGCCTCAACTATGGCTACACCTTC
few	TRBV11-2	TRBJ2-3	TRBD2	CASSLGTSKDTQYF	TGTGCCAGCAGCTTGGGGACTAGCAAGGATACGCAGTATTTT
once	TRBV30	TRBJ2-2	.	CACLQGNTGELFF	TGTGCCTGTTTACAGGGGAACACCGGGGAGCTGTTTTTT
.	TRBV7-3	TRBJ1-1	.	CASSLQPNTEAFF	TGTGCCAGCAGCTTACAGCCGAACACTGAAGCTTTCTTT
.	TRBV19	TRBJ2-1	TRBD2	CASSPSGTSTYNEQFF	TGTGCCAGTAGTCCATCCGGGACTAGTACCTACAATGAGCAGTTCTTC
few	TRBV28	TRBJ2-3	.	CASSREGYTQYF	TGTGCCAGCAGCAGAGAGGGTTATACGCAGTATTTT
many	TRBV7-2	TRBJ2-3	TRBD1	CASSPGQVADTQYF	TGTGCCAGCAGCCCTGGACAGGTGGCAGATACGCAGTATTTT
many	TRBV25-1	TRBJ2-7	.	CASSESQGDSYEQYF	TGTGCCAGCAGTGAATCGCAGGGCGACTCCTACGAGCAGTACTTC
.	TRBV27	TRBJ1-5	.	CASSSGGINQPQHF	TGTGCCAGCAGTTCTGGCGGGATCAATCAGCCCCAGCATTTT
.	TRBV29-1	TRBJ2-3	.	CSVEGIITDTQYF	TGCAGCGTTGAAGGAATTATCACAGATACGCAGTATTTT
few	TRBV7-2	TRBJ2-2	.	CASSLMGTGELFF	TGTGCCAGCAGCTTAATGGGTACCGGGGAGCTGTTTTTT
few	TRBV6-2/TRBV6-3	TRBJ2-6	.	CASSQPGSGANVLTF	TGTGCCAGCAGTCAACCAGGGTCTGGGGCCAACGTCCTGACTTTC
many	TRBV7-2	TRBJ2-3	TRBD2	CASSLSGGRWEDTQYF	TGTGCCAGCAGCTTATCAGGCGGGAGGTGGGAAGATACGCAGTATTTT
.	TRBV5-5	TRBJ1-1	.	CASSPSSSVNTEAFF	TGTGCCAGCAGCCCCTCTTCCAGCGTGAACACTGAAGCTTTCTTT
few	TRBV4-2	TRBJ2-5	.	CASSQALGGAGEETQYF	TGTGCCAGCAGCCAAGCCCTGGGGGGAGCCGGGGAGGAGACCCAGTACTTC
few	TRBV6-1	TRBJ2-3	TRBD2	CASSEYGAGVEGTDTQYF	TGTGCCAGCAGTGAATATGGTGCGGGAGTAGAAGGCACAGATACGCAGTATTTT
few	TRBV20-1	TRBJ1-1	.	CSAHRPTGLVNTEAFF	TGCAGTGCCCATCGCCCCACAGGTCTAGTGAACACTGAAGCTTTCTTT
.	TRBV30	TRBJ2-5	TRBD1	CAWSSGQAQETQYF	TGTGCCTGGAGCTCTGGACAGGCCCAAGAGACCCAGTACTTC
.	TRBV7-9	TRBJ2-1	TRBD2	CASSYSLAGGEQFF	TGTGCCAGCAGCTACAGCCTAGCGGGAGGCGAGCAGTTCTTC
.	TRBV14	TRBJ2-2	TRBD2	CASSQTSPRTGELFF	TGTGCCAGCAGTCAGACTAGCCCGAGAACCGGGGAGCTGTTTTTT
.	TRBV12-3/TRBV12-4	TRBJ2-1	.	CASRPSGGFNEQFF	TGTGCCAGCAGACCCTCCGGGGGCTTTAATGAGCAGTTCTTC
.	TRBV15	TRBJ1-2	.	CATSRGTSTDGYTF	TGTGCCACCAGCAGGGGGACTTCCACTGACGGCTACACCTTC
many	TRBV12-3/TRBV12-4	TRBJ1-1	TRBD1	CASFLRTGGLNTEAFF	TGTGCCAGCTTCTTGCGGACAGGGGGCCTCAACACTGAAGCTTTCTTT
many	TRBV7-2	TRBJ1-6	.	CASSDSYSPLHF	TGTGCCAGCAGCGACAGTTATTCACCCCTCCACTTT
once	TRBV20-1	TRBJ1-2	.	CSATNQGSNYGYTF	TGCAGTGCCACTAATCAAGGGTCCAACTATGGCTACACCTTC
few	TRBV11-3	TRBJ2-3	.	CASSLGLPWSDTDTQYF	TGTGCCAGCAGCTTAGGACTCCCTTGGTCGGACACAGATACGCAGTATTTT
.	TRBV11-2	TRBJ2-2	TRBD1	CASSASGTGGTGELFF	TGTGCCAGCAGCGCATCCGGGACAGGGGGTACCGGGGAGCTGTTTTTT